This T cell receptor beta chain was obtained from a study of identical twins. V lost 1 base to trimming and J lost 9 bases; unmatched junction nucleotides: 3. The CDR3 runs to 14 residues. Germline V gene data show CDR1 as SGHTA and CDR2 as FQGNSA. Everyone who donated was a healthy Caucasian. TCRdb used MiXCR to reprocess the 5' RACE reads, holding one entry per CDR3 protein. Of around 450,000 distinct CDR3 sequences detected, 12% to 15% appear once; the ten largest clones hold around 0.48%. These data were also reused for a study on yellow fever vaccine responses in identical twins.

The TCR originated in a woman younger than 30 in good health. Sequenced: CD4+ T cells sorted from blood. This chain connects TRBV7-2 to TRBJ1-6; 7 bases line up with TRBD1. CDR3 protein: CASSLDRGTSPLHF. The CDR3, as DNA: TGTGCCAGCAGCTTAGACAGGGGAACTTCACCCCTCCACTTT. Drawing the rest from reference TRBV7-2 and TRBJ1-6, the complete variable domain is GAGVSQSPSNKVTEKGKDVELRCDPISGHTALYWYRQSLGQGLEFLIYFQGNSAPDKSGLPSDRFSAERTGGSVSTLTIQRTQQEDSAVYLCASSLDRGTSPLHFGNGTRLTVT.